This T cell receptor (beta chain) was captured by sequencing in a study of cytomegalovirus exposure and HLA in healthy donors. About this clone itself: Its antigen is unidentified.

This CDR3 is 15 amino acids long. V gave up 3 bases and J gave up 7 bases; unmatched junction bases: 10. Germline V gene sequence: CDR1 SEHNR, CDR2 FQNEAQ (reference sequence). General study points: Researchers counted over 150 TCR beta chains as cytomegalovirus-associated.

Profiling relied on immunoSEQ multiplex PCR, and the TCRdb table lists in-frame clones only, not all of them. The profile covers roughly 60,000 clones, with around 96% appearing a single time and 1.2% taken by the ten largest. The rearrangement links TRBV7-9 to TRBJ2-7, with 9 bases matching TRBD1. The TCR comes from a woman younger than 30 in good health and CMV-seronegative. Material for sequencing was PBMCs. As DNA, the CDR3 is TGTGCCAGCAGCTTCTTGGGGACAGGGTTGTGGGAGCAGTACTTC. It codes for CASSFLGTGLWEQYF.